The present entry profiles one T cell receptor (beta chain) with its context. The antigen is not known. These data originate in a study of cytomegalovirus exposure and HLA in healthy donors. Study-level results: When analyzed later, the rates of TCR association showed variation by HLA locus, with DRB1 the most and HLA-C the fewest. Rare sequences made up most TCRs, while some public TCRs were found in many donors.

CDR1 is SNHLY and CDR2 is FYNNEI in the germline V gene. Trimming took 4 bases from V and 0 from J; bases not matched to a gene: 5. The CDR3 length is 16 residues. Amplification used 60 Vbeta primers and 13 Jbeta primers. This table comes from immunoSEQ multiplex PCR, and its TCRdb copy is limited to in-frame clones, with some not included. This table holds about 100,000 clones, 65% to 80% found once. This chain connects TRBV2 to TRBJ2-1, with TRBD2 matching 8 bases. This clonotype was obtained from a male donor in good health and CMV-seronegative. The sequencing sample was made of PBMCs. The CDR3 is CASSGGSGSSYNEQFF. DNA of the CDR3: TGTGCCAGCAGTGGAGGAAGCGGGAGCTCCTACAATGAGCAGTTCTTC.